This T cell receptor (beta chain) derives from a study of technical replicates of blood from a handful of donors. The table came from immunoSEQ multiplex PCR; TCRdb's copy has only in-frame clones and leaves some out. In the table there are 35,000 to 50,000 clones, 96% of which are singletons. Germline V CDR1 and CDR2: SGHTA, FQGNSA. V lost 2 bases to trimming and J lost 0 bases, with 11 bases between them. The CDR3 runs 15 residues. The receptor's source is a human donor in good health. The chain uses TRBV7-2 and TRBJ2-7, with a possible D match to TRBD2 (6 bases). The sequenced sample consisted of T cells isolated from PBMCs. The CDR3 DNA reads as TGTGCCAGCAGCTTATCATCCGGGAGCTCCTACGAGCAGTACTTC. Its translation is CASSLSSGSSYEQYF.